This TCR beta chain was sequenced in a study of blood T cell repertoires in COVID-19. About the study: COVID-19 samples from acute and convalescent phases originated in the United States, Italy and Spain. Sources were T cells, B-cell-depleted T cells, or PBMCs; the material itself was cDNA or gDNA.

This CDR3 is built from 13 residues. Germline CDR1 is MNHEY and CDR2 is SVGAGI. After removal of 5 bases from V and 1 base from J, the junction contained 1 base not matched to a gene. Profiling relied on immunoSEQ multiplex PCR, and the TCRdb table lists in-frame clones only, not all of them. The sample lists around 120,000 clones; under 80% were seen once. This TCR derives from a man aged 70 or older with acute or convalescent COVID-19. V and J are TRBV6-5 and TRBJ1-1, with 7 nucleotides matching TRBD1. Sequenced: peripheral blood. CDR3 protein: CASSRDRNTEAFF. CDR3 DNA sequence: TGTGCCAGCAGTCGGGACAGGAACACTGAAGCTTTCTTT.